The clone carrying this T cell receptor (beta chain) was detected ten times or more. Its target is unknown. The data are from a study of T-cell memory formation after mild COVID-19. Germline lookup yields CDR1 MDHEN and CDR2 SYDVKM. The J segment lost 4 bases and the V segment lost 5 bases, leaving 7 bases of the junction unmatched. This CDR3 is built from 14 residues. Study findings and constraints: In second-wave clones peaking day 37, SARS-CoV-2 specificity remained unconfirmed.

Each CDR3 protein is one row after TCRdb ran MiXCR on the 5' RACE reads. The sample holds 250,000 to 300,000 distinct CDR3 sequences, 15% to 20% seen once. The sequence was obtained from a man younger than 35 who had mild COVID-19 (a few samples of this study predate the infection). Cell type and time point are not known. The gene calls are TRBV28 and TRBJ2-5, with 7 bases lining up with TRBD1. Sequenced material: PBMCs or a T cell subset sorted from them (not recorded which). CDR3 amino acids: CASSRTGAIETQYF. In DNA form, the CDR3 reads TGTGCCAGCAGTCGTACAGGGGCAATAGAGACCCAGTACTTC.